The 3 T cell receptor beta chains below come from one sample, sequenced in a study of blood T cell repertoires in COVID-19. Measured with immunoSEQ multiplex PCR; TCRdb has only the in-frame clones, and not every one. This sample yields about 400,000 clones, of which roughly 91% are seen a single time; roughly 4% belongs to the top ten. The source material was peripheral blood. Source of these receptors: a woman between 25 and 40 years old with acute or convalescent COVID-19.

V is TRBV7-9 and J is TRBJ1-4; possibly TRBD1 for D (5 bases). Germline CDR1 reads SEHNR; CDR2 reads FQNEAQ (reference sequence). V was trimmed by 7 bases and J by 8 bases, leaving 14 bases between them. The CDR3 runs to 13 residues. CDR3 protein: CASMTWGGEKLFF. Here the CDR3 DNA reads TGTGCCAGCATGACGTGGGGCGGAGAAAAACTGTTTTTT.

This chain uses TRBV15 with TRBJ2-5; D perhaps matches TRBD1 (6 bases). V was pared by 3 bases and J by 5 bases, with 16 bases between. Germline V CDR1 and CDR2: LNHNV, YYDKDF (reference sequence). The CDR3 runs 15 residues. CDR3 sequence (DNA): TGTGCCACCAGCAGGACACAGGGTCGTGGGGAGACCCAGTACTTC. Translating it yields CATSRTQGRGETQYF.

The chain couples TRBV21-1 to TRBJ2-2; the table gives TRBD1 as D, unverified against the DNA. TRBV21-1 is marked as a pseudogene. This CDR3 contains 16 residues. CDR3 residues: CASRGDRGRLTGELFF. CDR3 nucleotide sequence: TGTGCCAGCAGAGGAGACAGGGGCCGACTCACCGGGGAGCTGTTTTTT.